This T cell receptor (beta chain) comes out of a study of monozygotic twins with cystic fibrosis. Concerning this clone itself: No antigen is known for it.

Here immunoSEQ multiplex PCR was the method, and the copy in TCRdb shows in-frame clones only, minus some. Among roughly 32,000 clones listed, about 96% were seen once. This CDR3 region has 15 residues. CDR1 is KGHSH, CDR2 LQKENI, per germline. V lost 2 bases to trimming and J lost 3 bases, with 10 bases between them. Study-wide points: J usage was most co-twin-similar in 8 of 16 pairs, V in 13. No link emerged between shared CDR3 counts and age, concordance or severity. Median Simpson clonality of 0.0095 suggested naive T cells predominated.

The specimen sequenced was blood. The sequence was collected from a girl aged 2 to 9 with cystic fibrosis. The V and J genes are TRBV18 and TRBJ2-2, with D possibly being TRBD1 or TRBD2 (5 bases each). CDR3: CASSPIRGDTGELFF. As DNA, the CDR3 is TGTGCCAGCTCACCAATTAGAGGGGACACCGGGGAGCTGTTTTTT.